This TCR beta chain is from a study of control samples from healthy donors and cancer patients. Only in-frame clones appear in the TCRdb table, and some are missing; sequencing was by immunoSEQ multiplex PCR. The sample consists of about 120,000 clones, roughly 91% of them appearing once. Comment on this clone: The sample has other DNA sequences that encode this CDR3 too.

The CDR3 contains 14 residues. Germline CDR1 is SGHRS and CDR2 is YFSETQ. V dropped 4 bases and J dropped 2 bases, with 12 bases sitting between them. Sequenced material: blood. This chain links TRBV5-1 with TRBJ1-2; a possible D gene is TRBD1 (5 bases). The sequence was obtained from a man between 35 and 55 years old in good health. The CDR3 nucleotides read TGCGCCAGCAGCCCCACCGGGGACAACTATGGCTACACCTTC. Protein sequence: CASSPTGDNYGYTF.